The entry that follows covers one TCR beta chain sequence. Its target is unknown. The sample is drawn from a study of yellow fever vaccine responses in identical twins. TCRdb used MiXCR to reprocess the RT-PCR reads, holding one entry per CDR3 protein. The sample yields more than 30,000 distinct CDR3 sequences, about 61% seen once. This CDR3 has 16 residues. CDR1 and CDR2 from the germline V gene are KGHSH and LQKENI. Germline trimming cut 2 bases from V and 7 bases from J; bases unmatched to any gene: 11. General observations from the study: Reportedly, the T cell response mounted by twins to vaccine seemed partly convergent, partly personalized.

The J gene is TRBJ2-1, the V gene TRBV18, with TRBD1 matching 7 bases. The receptor's source is a woman younger than 30 who received the yellow fever vaccine. This sample comprised T cells from blood (PBMCs), unsorted or a sorted subset (not recorded which), obtained before or after yellow fever vaccination (not recorded which). The CDR3 coding sequence is TGTGCCAGCTCACCAAACAGGGGTTCAGGTGGGAATGAGCAGTTCTTC. Translated: CASSPNRGSGGNEQFF. The variable domain in full, completed from reference TRBV18 and TRBJ2-1, reads NAGVMQNPRHLVRRRGQEARLRCSPMKGHSHVYWYRQLPEEGLKFMVYLQKENIIDESGMPKERFSAEFPKEGPSILRIQQVVRGDSAAYFCASSPNRGSGGNEQFFGPGTRLTVL.